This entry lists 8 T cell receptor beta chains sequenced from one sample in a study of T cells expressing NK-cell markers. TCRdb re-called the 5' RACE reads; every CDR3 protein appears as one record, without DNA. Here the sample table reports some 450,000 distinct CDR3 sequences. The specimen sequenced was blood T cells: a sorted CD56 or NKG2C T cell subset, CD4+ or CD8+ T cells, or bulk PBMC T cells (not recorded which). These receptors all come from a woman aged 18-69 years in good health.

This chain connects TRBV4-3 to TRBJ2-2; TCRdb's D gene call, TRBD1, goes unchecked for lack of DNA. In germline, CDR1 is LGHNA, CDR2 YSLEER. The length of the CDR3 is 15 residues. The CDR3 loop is CASSFSEGGTGELFF.

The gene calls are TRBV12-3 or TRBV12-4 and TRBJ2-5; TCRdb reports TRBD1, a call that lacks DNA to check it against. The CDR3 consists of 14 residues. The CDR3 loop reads CASSARTGVETQYF.

This CDR3 reads CAISEPPGQGRSSYNEQFF. V is TRBV10-3 and J is TRBJ2-1; TCRdb calls TRBD1, which cannot be checked without DNA. This CDR3 comprises 19 residues. Looked up from germline, CDR1 is ENHRY and CDR2 is SYGVKD.

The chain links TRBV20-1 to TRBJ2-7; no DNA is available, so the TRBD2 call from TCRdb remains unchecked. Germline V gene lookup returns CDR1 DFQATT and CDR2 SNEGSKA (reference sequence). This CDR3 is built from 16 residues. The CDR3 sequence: CSARDQGRGILHEQYF.

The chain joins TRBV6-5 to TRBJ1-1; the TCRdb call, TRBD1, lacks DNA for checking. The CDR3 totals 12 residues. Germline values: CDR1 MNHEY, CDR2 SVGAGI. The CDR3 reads CASSQRDGRAFF.

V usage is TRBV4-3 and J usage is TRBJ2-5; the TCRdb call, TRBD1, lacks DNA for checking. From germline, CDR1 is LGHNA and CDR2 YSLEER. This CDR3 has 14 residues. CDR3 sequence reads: CASSQGGGVETQYF.

CDR3: CASSQEGSRTDTQYF. The chain is built from TRBV4-2 and TRBJ2-3. Germline CDR1 LGHNA, CDR2 YNFKEQ. The CDR3 is 15 amino acids.

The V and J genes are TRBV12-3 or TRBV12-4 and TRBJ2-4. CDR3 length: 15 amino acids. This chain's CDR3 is CASTAAGVAKNIQYF.